A few counts support the clone carrying this TCR beta chain. From germline, CDR1 is SGHVS and CDR2 FQNEAQ. The CDR3 length is 16 residues. Trimming removed 2 bases at V and 2 bases at J, with 14 bases between. The record originates from a study of beta chain features in type 1 diabetes. Expressed TCRB transcripts were sequenced because the isolated RNA had all been reverse transcribed beforehand. Generated by immunoSEQ multiplex PCR, the TCRdb table keeps only in-frame clones and is missing some. The table shows 350,000 to 450,000 clones, with around 14% occurring only once. This chain links TRBV7-8 with TRBJ2-3, with D possibly matching TRBD2 (6 bases). This TCR derives from a man aged 25 to 40 in good health. Input material: naive CD4+ T cells from blood. This chain's CDR3 is CASSLPAGLYTDTQYF. The CDR3 nucleotides read TGTGCCAGCAGCTTACCCGCGGGACTTTACACAGATACGCAGTATTTT.